These 20 T cell receptor beta chains came from one sample sequenced in a study of control samples from healthy donors and cancer patients. Clones were read by immunoSEQ multiplex PCR, and TCRdb kept only the in-frame ones, dropping some. The sample lists roughly 43,000 clones, around 87% occurring once. The specimen was PBMCs. The receptors derive from a woman aged 60 to 75 with lung cancer.

J is TRBJ2-7 and V is TRBV2; TRBD1 is a possible D gene (6 bases). Trimming left V 6 bases short and J 6 bases short, with 18 bases between. The CDR3 has 14 residues. Germline CDR1 reads SNHLY; CDR2 reads FYNNEI. Written as DNA, the CDR3 is TGTGCCAGCAGGCGAGGGCAGGGGCAGCCCGAGCAGTACTTC. This sequence encodes CASRRGQGQPEQYF. Filled out from reference TRBV2 and TRBJ2-7, the complete variable domain reads EPEVTQTPSHQVTQMGQEVILRCVPISNHLYFYWYRQILGQKVEFLVSFYNNEISEKSEIFDDQFSVERPDGSNFTLKIRSTKLEDSAMYFCASRRGQGQPEQYFGPGTRLTVT.

The chain couples TRBV5-1 to TRBJ2-5; D remains unclear. CDR3 length: 17 amino acids. Looked up from germline, CDR1 is SGHRS and CDR2 is YFSETQ. With 0 bases removed from V and 3 bases from J, the gap between germline ends came to 18 bases. In DNA, the CDR3 is TGCGCCAGCAGCTTGGGTATATTTAACCAACTGAAAGAGACCCAGTACTTC. Its protein is CASSLGIFNQLKETQYF.

V is TRBV7-9 and J is TRBJ1-2; TRBD1 is a possible D gene (5 bases). Germline CDR1 and CDR2: SEHNR and FQNEAQ (reference sequence). Trimming left V 1 base short and J 8 bases short, with 11 bases between. The CDR3 contains 13 residues. The CDR3, as DNA: TGTGCCAGCAGCTTAGGGCAGGGAGAGGGCTACACCTTC. Translation: CASSLGQGEGYTF.

This clone was seen a few times. The chain is built from TRBV6-5 and TRBJ2-2; D ambiguous. The V and J ends lost 6 bases and 6 bases respectively, with 8 bases between them. Looked up from germline, CDR1 is MNHEY and CDR2 is SVGAGI. This CDR3 is built from 12 residues. CDR3 sequence: CASRTAPGELFF. As DNA, the CDR3 is TGTGCCAGCAGGACTGCCCCCGGGGAGCTGTTTTTT.

The chain combines TRBV7-9 with TRBJ1-1; D not resolved. V dropped 1 base and J dropped 1 base, with 7 bases sitting between them. Germline CDR1 reads SEHNR; CDR2 reads FQNEAQ (reference sequence). This CDR3 has 14 residues. DNA for the CDR3: TGTGCCAGCAGCTTAGTTACGGGGAACACTGAAGCTTTCTTT. Amino acids: CASSLVTGNTEAFF. Full variable domain (outside the CDR3, taken from reference TRBV7-9 and TRBJ1-1): DTGVSQNPRHKITKRGQNVTFRCDPISEHNRLYWYRQTLGQGPEFLTYFQNEAQLEKSRLLSDRFSAERPKGSFSTLEIQRTEQGDSAMYLCASSLVTGNTEAFFGQGTRLTVV.

This chain connects TRBV24-1 to TRBJ2-1, with 7 bases that match TRBD2. Germline-derived CDR1 and CDR2 are KGHDR and SFDVKD. V gave up 3 bases and J gave up 2 bases; unmatched junction bases: 9. This CDR3 is 17 amino acids long. Here the CDR3 reads CATSDGEAGLAYNEQFF. The DNA of the CDR3 is TGTGCCACCAGTGATGGGGAAGCGGGGCTAGCCTACAATGAGCAGTTCTTC.

The chain uses TRBV4-1 and TRBJ1-1; the D is unclear. CDR1 MGHRA and CDR2 YSYEKL come from the germline V gene. The CDR3 is 15 residues long. Trimming removed 0 bases from V and 6 bases from J, with 14 bases in between. The CDR3, as DNA: TGCGCCAGCAGCCAAGACCGCGGGGATGAAGCTGAAGCTTTCTTT. Translating gives CASSQDRGDEAEAFF.

V and J are TRBV15 and TRBJ2-1; no clear D gene. Looked up from germline, CDR1 is LNHNV and CDR2 is YYDKDF (reference sequence). The CDR3 spans 16 residues. The V end was cut by 2 bases, the J end by 6 bases, with 17 bases between. The CDR3 nucleotides are TGTGCCACCAGCAGATCCTTAATAGAAATGGGCAATGAGCAGTTCTTC. Protein: CATSRSLIEMGNEQFF. Together with reference TRBV15 and TRBJ2-1, the CDR3 gives the full variable domain: DAMVIQNPRYQVTQFGKPVTLSCSQTLNHNVMYWYQQKSSQAPKLLFHYYDKDFNNEADTPDNFQSRRPNTSFCFLDIRSPGLGDTAMYLCATSRSLIEMGNEQFFGPGTRLTVL.

The chain combines TRBV10-2 with TRBJ1-5; D possibly corresponds to TRBD1 (5 bases). The CDR3 totals 13 residues. With 8 bases removed from V and 2 bases from J, the gap between germline ends came to 10 bases. From germline, CDR1 is WSHSY and CDR2 SAAADI. The CDR3 region has the DNA TGCGCCAGCTGCCGGGACGGCAATCAGCCCCAGCATTTT. This encodes CASCRDGNQPQHF.

V usage is TRBV10-1 and J usage is TRBJ1-3; 7 nucleotides align to TRBD1. The CDR3 extends over 14 amino acids. The germline CDR1 and CDR2 sequences are WNHNN and SYGVQD (reference sequence). V trimming: 6 bases; J trimming: 0 bases; junction bases outside the gene matches: 2. As DNA, the CDR3 is TGCGCCAGCAGCGGGGACAGCTCTGGAAACACCATATATTTT. Translating gives CASSGDSSGNTIYF.

The CDR3 coding sequence is TGTGCCAGCAGTGACGGCACTAACTATGGCTACACCTTC. Translation: CASSDGTNYGYTF. J is TRBJ1-2 and V is TRBV6-4; no reliable D call. The CDR3 totals 13 residues. V lost 2 bases to trimming and J lost 0 bases, with 4 bases between them. Germline V gives CDR1 MRHNA, CDR2 SNTAGT.

V and J are TRBV7-2 and TRBJ2-5, with D possibly being TRBD2 (5 bases). CDR1 is SGHTA and CDR2 is FQGNSA in the germline V gene. The CDR3 contains 14 residues. The V end was cut by 1 base, the J end by 4 bases, with 10 bases between. In nucleotides, the CDR3 is TGTGCCAGCAGCTTAGAAGGGAGAGGAGAGACCCAGTACTTC. It yields the protein CASSLEGRGETQYF. Complete variable domain (other parts from reference TRBV7-2 and TRBJ2-5): GAGVSQSPSNKVTEKGKDVELRCDPISGHTALYWYRQSLGQGLEFLIYFQGNSAPDKSGLPSDRFSAERTGGSVSTLTIQRTQQEDSAVYLCASSLEGRGETQYFGPGTRLLVL.

The gene calls are TRBV6-5 and TRBJ2-1; perhaps TRBD2 as D (6 bases). The CDR3 is 15 residues long. V lost 5 bases and J lost 2, with 13 bases in between. CDR1 and CDR2 from the germline V gene are MNHEY and SVGAGI. In DNA form, the CDR3 reads TGTGCCAGCAGTCCTCTAGCGTCGACCTACAATGAGCAGTTCTTC. It is translated as CASSPLASTYNEQFF.

This clone appeared a single time. This rearrangement joins TRBV9 to TRBJ2-3, with 14 bases aligning to TRBD2. This CDR3 is 19 amino acids long. The junction had 15 bases not matched to a gene; V was cut back by 3 bases and J by 6 bases. The V gene's germline CDR1 is SGDLS and CDR2 YYNGEE. The CDR3 is CASSGKFGLAGGWSDTQYF. The CDR3 region has the DNA TGTGCCAGCAGCGGAAAATTTGGACTAGCGGGAGGATGGTCTGATACGCAGTATTTT.

The gene calls are TRBV29-1 and TRBJ1-2; D gene ambiguous. The V gene's germline CDR1 is SQVTM and CDR2 ANQGSEA. This CDR3 is 9 amino acids long. Trimming took 3 bases from V and 7 from J, leaving 3 bases between them. The CDR3 region is CSVDGGYTF. The CDR3, as DNA: TGCAGCGTTGACGGTGGCTACACCTTC.

CDR3 nucleotides: TGTGCCAGCAACAGGGGAGGTGGTAGCACTGAAGCTTTCTTT. Its protein product is CASNRGGGSTEAFF. This chain joins TRBV2 and TRBJ1-1; 7 nucleotides agree with TRBD1. V lost 7 bases to trimming and J lost 4 bases; unmatched junction nucleotides: 9. The germline V gene has CDR1 SNHLY and CDR2 FYNNEI. The CDR3 totals 14 residues.

The chain couples TRBV10-3 to TRBJ2-7, with D perhaps matching TRBD1 (5 bases). Germline V gene sequence: CDR1 ENHRY, CDR2 SYGVKD. The CDR3 is made up of 15 amino acids. The V end was cut by 6 bases, the J end by 2 bases, with 17 bases between. CDR3 sequence: CAIRKDSSPTYEQYF. In nucleotides, the CDR3 is TGTGCCATCAGGAAAGACAGTTCACCAACCTACGAGCAGTACTTC.

The chain employs TRBV3-1 (or the pseudogene TRBV3-2) and TRBJ2-1, with TRBD2 identical over 12 bases. J gave up 9 bases and V 5 bases, and 8 bases lay outside the gene matches. Per germline, CDR1 LGHDT and CDR2 YNNKEL (reference sequence). The CDR3 consists of 15 residues. CDR3 amino acids: CASSSLAGGPIEQFF. The DNA of the CDR3 is TGTGCCAGCAGCTCCCTAGCGGGAGGGCCGATTGAGCAGTTCTTC.

The chain employs TRBV5-1 and TRBJ2-2, with 8 bases lining up with TRBD1. CDR1 and CDR2 from the germline V gene are SGHRS and YFSETQ. CDR3 length: 15 residues. J lost 7 bases, V lost 4 bases, and 9 bases had no gene match. The CDR3 DNA is TGCGCCAGCAGCCTTCAGGGACAGGAGAACGGGGAGCTGTTTTTT. It translates to CASSLQGQENGELFF.

The V gene is TRBV27, the J gene TRBJ2-1; D ambiguous. V shed 6 bases and J shed 4 bases, with 7 bases lying between them. Germline values: CDR1 MNHEY, CDR2 SMNVEV (reference sequence). The CDR3 has 12 residues. The CDR3 coding sequence is TGTGCCAGCAGAACAAGGTACAATGAGCAGTTCTTC. Its protein is CASRTRYNEQFF.